Listed below are T cell receptor beta chains from one sample, sequenced in a study of blood T cells in healthy people across ages. MiXCR, applied by TCRdb to the 5' RACE reads, yields one record per CDR3 protein. The table shows fewer than 900,000 distinct CDR3 sequences, with approximately 39% occurring only once. Specimen: blood. The receptors were sampled from a woman aged 55-70 years in good health. CDR3s include the opening cysteine and the closing phenylalanine or tryptophan.

v_gene | CDR3aa
TRBV6-5 | CASSDSDGDTQYF
TRBV20-1 | CSASPQGAQETQYF
TRBV6-5 | CASRKGRDDIQYF
TRBV3-1 | CASSQSHLGSNEQFF
TRBV7-9 | CASSGTSLAKNIQYF
TRBV10-3 | CAISESTVFLDEQFF
TRBV27 | CASSSTPSGQYNEQFF
TRBV18 | CASSPPTTSGTDTQYF
TRBV6-2/TRBV6-3 | CASSDRGQAEQYF
TRBV7-2 | CASSLAISGNSYEQYF
TRBV11-3 | CASSPRTSEGNEQFF
TRBV20-1 | CSALLAGEVYTQYF
TRBV24-1 | CATSDDRGRGYTF
TRBV20-1 | CSARVGTGGYEQYF
TRBV20-1 | CSASGSAETRYF
TRBV6-1 | CAITSGQGANYGYTF
TRBV4-1 | CASSQEKWTEAVAKNIQYF
TRBV27 | CASSKQTGPAETQYF
TRBV20-1 | CSARNQREWNEQFF
TRBV6-2/TRBV6-3 | CASSSPGLPGYTF
TRBV2 | CASSPSTREKLFF
TRBV4-1 | CASRDRDSYEQYF
TRBV3-1 | CASSPSGGGFNEQFF
TRBV27 | CASRGLPSSYNEQFF
TRBV20-1 | CSARGGGDTEAFF
TRBV6-1 | CASSEFGDQPQHF
TRBV5-1 | CASSLRTGGDTEAFF
TRBV20-1 | CSAQTGAITYEQYF
TRBV20-1 | CKPQRLAGTSYNEQFF
TRBV4-2 | CASSQDGVIQETQYF
TRBV9 | CASSVVDSGGAGEQFF
TRBV20-1 | CSARASGQNLDYGYTF
TRBV20-1 | CSALRANTQYF